This T cell receptor (beta chain) was retrieved from a study of T-cell memory formation after mild COVID-19. The study, taken as a whole, reports: Day 37-peaking second-wave clones had unconfirmed SARS-CoV-2 specificity. Memory sampled before infection contained some responding clones, suggesting cross-reactive memory joined.

In regard to this clonotype: Its antigen is unknown.

Deletions cut 6 bases from V and 6 bases from J, with 14 bases between. The CDR3 has 12 residues. Germline-derived CDR1 and CDR2 are DFQATT and SNEGSKA (reference sequence). TCRdb reprocessed the 5' RACE reads via MiXCR and lists one record per CDR3 protein. The sample records approximately 190,000 distinct CDR3 sequences, 15% to 20% being singletons. The sequencing sample was made of PBMCs or a T cell subset sorted from them (not recorded which). This sequence joins TRBV20-1 and TRBJ1-2; D is perhaps TRBD1 (5 bases). The receptor's source is an adult woman who had mild COVID-19 (a few samples of this study predate the infection). Cell type and time point are not known. CDR3 sequence (DNA): TGCAGTGCAAAGACAGAGTCGCATGGCTACACCTTC. This sequence encodes CSAKTESHGYTF.